This T cell receptor beta chain stems from a study of blood T cell repertoires in COVID-19 (TCRdb year 2020). The study in broad terms: Collaborator samples came from the United States, Italy and Spain and covered acute and convalescent phases of COVID-19. The repertoires were made available in a free public database intended to serve as a resource for research on the immune response to SARS-CoV-2. HLA class I and class II types, where available, came from metadata supplied by the sample provider rather than from assay-based typing. The material from the prospective study consisted of cDNA or gDNA derived from T cells, B-cell-depleted T cells, or PBMCs. The sample metadata nearly always contained a de-identified subject ID, COVID-19 status, age in years and sex. The dataset comprised deeply sampled blood TCRbeta repertoires from subjects exposed to, actively infected with, or recovered from COVID-19. The samples were drawn from two sources: the first 160 participants of the ongoing ImmuneRACE study, and 950 to 1,500 subjects contributed by 6 global collaborators.

TCRbeta CDR3 regions were amplified from genomic DNA by means of the immunoSEQ Assay, a bias-controlled multiplex PCR. For the original study's pipeline: The number of nucleated cells in each sample was estimated by amplification of reference gene primers within the assay. Sequence reads were collapsed and filtered to measure the absolute abundance of every unique TCRbeta CDR3 rearrangement. For each sample, productive Simpson clonality was calculated as the square root of Simpson's diversity index over productive rearrangements. This is the immuneACCESS table as TCRdb keeps it, with only in-frame sequences that have V and J called. A part of the clones is gone; compared with another copy, unresolved V genes explain less than half, and the rest is unexplained. The V and J calls and clone size are taken from that table; D and trimming were inferred from the DNA. This sample comprises around 250,000 clones, approximately 89% of them detected only once. Roughly 3% of the sample goes to the ten largest clones.

With regard to this clone: Which antigen it targets is not known. Base-call qualities are not available, and no considerably larger clone is one nucleotide away.

Results and caveats for the whole study, not just this receptor: The quantity of clinical and demographic metadata differed by source and by participant and was supplied without curation.

Participants in the prospective study were aged roughly 18 to 100 years, lived in under 30 United States geographic areas, and enrolled through a virtual design. To assign participants to cohorts, the prospective study relied on clinical history that participants themselves reported in a screening survey and a study questionnaire. Exposed participants were defined as having been in contact with someone with a PCR-confirmed or clinician-diagnosed COVID-19 case within 2 weeks of study entry. In the prospective study, mobile phlebotomists collected whole blood, serum and a nasopharyngeal or oropharyngeal swab from each participant. Over a roughly two-month period, participants in the prospective study had the option of providing additional blood draws and questionnaires. Prospective study blood samples were shipped either frozen or at room temperature before DNA extraction. The CDR3, from cysteine to phenylalanine, totals 13 residues. Only the CDR3 part of the read is kept: 39 bases, read in frame from the first base. CDR1 and CDR2 were assigned from the germline V gene (reference sequence) as GTSNPN and SVGIG. Trimming takes 3 bases from V and 4 bases from J, and the germline ends sit 10 bases apart.

The clonotype comes from a woman aged 40-49 years who had been exposed to COVID-19. Recombination connected TRBV30 to TRBJ1-5; a tentative D match to TRBD1 spans 5 bases. The sequenced sample consisted of PBMCs or T cells enriched from blood (not recorded which). For the CDR3, the sequence is CAWSPTENQPQHF. The DNA sequence is given as TGTGCCTGGAGCCCGACAGAAAATCAGCCCCAGCATTTT.